The present T cell receptor (beta chain) was sequenced within a study of T cell clusters in autoimmune cytopenias. The study, taken as a whole, reports: Comparing secondary cytopenia with chronic lymphocytic leukemia showed no cluster-lack signature, apparently masked by lymphoma repertoire. Primary autoimmune cytopenia patients seemingly lacked the physiological T cell clusters found in healthy donors.

The length of the CDR3 is 15 residues. From germline, CDR1 is MNHEY and CDR2 SVGAGI. TRB was amplified by touch-down multiplex PCR, primer pools A and B combined. TCRdb derives one entry per CDR3 protein from the multiplex PCR reads, leaving out DNA. The sample includes 1,500 or so distinct CDR3 sequences. This clonotype is called medium-sized based on its frequency. Its antigen is unknown. TRB amplification used roughly 250 ng of peripheral blood genomic DNA. This clonotype was sampled from a human donor with an autoimmune cytopenia or autoimmune hepatitis (not recorded which). V usage is TRBV6-5 and J usage is TRBJ1-6. What was sequenced was peripheral blood. This chain's CDR3 is CASSYEGVRRSPLHF.